A selection of T cell receptor beta chains follows, all from one sample in a study of blood T cell repertoires in COVID-19. Sequencing was performed with immunoSEQ multiplex PCR; in TCRdb, only in-frame clones are kept and a portion is missing. The sample comprises about 120,000 clones, around 86% of which are singletons, and just over 6.5% rests with the top ten. The sample comprised peripheral blood. These TCRs come from a man older than 75 with active or convalescent COVID-19. The CDR3 runs from the conserved cysteine through the conserved F or W. Fields, in order: V gene, CDR3 protein.

V: TRBV7-2; CDR3: CASSLSEGIYEQYF
V: TRBV7-9; CDR3: CASSLRAPNDRVNGYTF
V: TRBV5-6; CDR3: CASSTRTSGKFQHEQYF
V: TRBV4-1; CDR3: CASSQRDRGFGQPQHF
V: TRBV19; CDR3: CASSVSGRRRADTQYF
V: TRBV7-3; CDR3: CASSPSGGETQYF
V: TRBV15; CDR3: CATSREVGGQFF
V: TRBV19; CDR3: CASRAGWGSPGETQYF
V: TRBV6-1; CDR3: CASSEVQGRETQYF
V: TRBV27; CDR3: CASTTARGGSPLHF
V: TRBV28; CDR3: CASSPSQGTPTNEKLFF
V: TRBV2; CDR3: CASSLAGADSPLHF
V: TRBV2; CDR3: CASSASGLGSGYTF
V: TRBV15; CDR3: CATSRGQGLNTEAFF
V: TRBV7-2; CDR3: CASSLKTGGTGELFF
V: TRBV9; CDR3: CASRLTGSGDIQYF
V: TRBV6-6; CDR3: CASSSGRGDYNEQFF
V: TRBV12-3/TRBV12-4; CDR3: CASSGAIQETQYF
V: TRBV7-2; CDR3: CASSLRQGYAEKLFF
V: TRBV11-2; CDR3: CASSPGEGMNTEAFF
V: TRBV7-2; CDR3: CASSRDSNYGYTF
V: TRBV5-1; CDR3: CASSLDGTASDEQYF
V: TRBV6-2/TRBV6-3; CDR3: CASSYSVGAVNQPQHF
V: TRBV18; CDR3: CASSLGTIQETQYF
V: TRBV6-5; CDR3: CARGQGGYGYTF
V: TRBV4-2; CDR3: CASSHIDSDTQYF
V: TRBV9; CDR3: CASSPGSSGNTIYF
V: TRBV28; CDR3: CASSFGGSVTEAFF
V: TRBV19; CDR3: CASTAPGGQGVNQPQHF
V: TRBV5-1; CDR3: CASSLRGHRSPLHF
V: TRBV28; CDR3: CASSITGRSNYGYTF
V: TRBV20-1; CDR3: CSASRSYEQYF
V: TRBV24-1; CDR3: CATSANGEQGDTEAFF
V: TRBV2; CDR3: CASSEGTIRLVGELFF
V: TRBV7-2; CDR3: CASSSTLAGGGEQYF
V: TRBV7-2; CDR3: CASSHGQGDTEAFF
V: TRBV7-2; CDR3: CASSGTSGRGETQYF
V: TRBV19; CDR3: CASSSSSNYGYTF
V: TRBV7-2; CDR3: CASSLRGGETDTQYF